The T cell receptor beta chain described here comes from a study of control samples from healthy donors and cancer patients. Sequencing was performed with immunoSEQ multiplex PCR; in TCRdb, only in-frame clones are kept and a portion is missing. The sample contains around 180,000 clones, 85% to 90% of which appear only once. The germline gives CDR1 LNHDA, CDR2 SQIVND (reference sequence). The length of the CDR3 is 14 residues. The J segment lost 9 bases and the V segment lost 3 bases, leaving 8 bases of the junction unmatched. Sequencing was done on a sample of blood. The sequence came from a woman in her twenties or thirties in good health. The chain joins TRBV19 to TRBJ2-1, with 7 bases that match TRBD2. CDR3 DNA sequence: TGTGCCAGTAGTATCAGCGGGGCGTCGGGTGAGCAGTTCTTC. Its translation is CASSISGASGEQFF.